A single sample is the source of the 28 T cell receptor beta chains below, sequenced in a study of blood T cell repertoires in COVID-19. Using immunoSEQ multiplex PCR, the repertoire was profiled, and TCRdb retains in-frame clones only, with some absent. The table shows about 300,000 clones, with 80% to 90% occurring only once. The material sequenced was peripheral blood. The receptors derive from a young man who had recovered from COVID-19.

The gene calls are TRBV7-2 and TRBJ1-2, with unresolved D. Germline lookup yields CDR1 SGHTA and CDR2 FQGNSA. V was cut by 4 bases and J by 2 bases, with 11 bases left in between. This CDR3 is built from 14 residues. DNA for the CDR3: TGTGCCAGCAGCTCGGCAGGCGCCAACTATGGCTACACCTTC. Its protein product is CASSSAGANYGYTF.

This clone was observed once. This chain connects TRBV9 to TRBJ2-5; tentative D call: TRBD2 (6 bases). CDR1 is SGDLS and CDR2 is YYNGEE in the germline V gene. With 4 bases removed from V and 5 bases from J, the gap between germline ends came to 18 bases. The CDR3 runs 15 residues. The CDR3 loop is CASSPLSSGGETQYF. CDR3 DNA sequence: TGTGCCAGCAGCCCTCTTAGTAGCGGCGGGGAGACCCAGTACTTC.

This chain connects TRBV2 to TRBJ2-7, with D perhaps TRBD1 (6 bases). The CDR3 loop spans 15 amino acids. Trimming removed 4 bases from V and 4 bases from J, with 17 bases in between. Germline CDR1 is SNHLY and CDR2 is FYNNEI. The CDR3 sequence: CASSGRQAPLYEQYF. Written as DNA, the CDR3 is TGTGCCAGCAGTGGGCGACAGGCCCCGCTATACGAGCAGTACTTC.

V gene TRBV7-9 combines with J gene TRBJ1-4; TRBD1 is a possible D gene (6 bases). The germline V and J ends were trimmed by 1 base and 0 bases, with 18 bases remaining between them. The CDR3 extends over 19 amino acids. Per germline, CDR1 SEHNR and CDR2 FQNEAQ (reference sequence). For the CDR3, the DNA is TGTGCCAGCAGCTTAGTTCCCCTCAGGGGAGGGGCAACTAATGAAAAACTGTTTTTT. Its protein product is CASSLVPLRGGATNEKLFF.

The chain uses TRBV5-1 and TRBJ1-1, with TRBD1 identical over 7 bases. The germline V gene has CDR1 SGHRS and CDR2 YFSETQ. This CDR3 has 15 amino acids. Trimming at V came to 4 bases and at J to 2 bases, leaving 8 bases not matched to a gene. In DNA, the CDR3 is TGCGCCAGCAGCCCAGGGACAGCCATTAACACTGAAGCTTTCTTT. Its translation is CASSPGTAINTEAFF.

The J gene is TRBJ2-3, the V gene TRBV12-3 or TRBV12-4, with 9 bases fitting TRBD1. The CDR3 contains 13 residues. The V gene end was trimmed by 6 bases and the J gene end by 4 bases; junction bases not matched to a gene: 2. CDR3 DNA: TGTGCCAGCAGACAGGGGGCGGCAGATACGCAGTATTTT. Translated, it gives CASRQGAADTQYF.

This sequence joins TRBV24-1 and TRBJ2-4; D is unclear. The germline gives CDR1 KGHDR, CDR2 SFDVKD. Trimming took off 3 bases at V and 4 bases at J, with 12 bases between the two ends. This CDR3 region has 15 residues. As DNA, the CDR3 is TGTGCCACCAGTGATACCACCCTACAGAAAAACATTCAGTACTTC. It is translated as CATSDTTLQKNIQYF.

The V call is TRBV30, the J call TRBJ2-1; 14 bases are shared with TRBD2. The CDR3 contains 18 residues. Trimming at V came to 1 base and at J to 7 bases, leaving 12 bases not matched to a gene. The germline V gene has CDR1 GTSNPN and CDR2 SVGIG (reference sequence). The CDR3 here is CAWSGGWGTSGSGNEQFF. CDR3 DNA: TGTGCCTGGAGTGGGGGTTGGGGGACTAGCGGGAGCGGGAATGAGCAGTTCTTC.

The sample holds a few counts of this clone. V and J are TRBV3-1 (or the pseudogene TRBV3-2) and TRBJ2-2; possibly TRBD1 for D (5 bases). V lost 0 bases, J lost 5 bases, and 10 bases lay in between. CDR1 and CDR2 from the germline V gene are LGHDT and YNNKEL (reference sequence). The CDR3 contains 15 residues. The CDR3 coding sequence is TGTGCCAGCAGCCAAGAGGGGCCCAGTACCGGGGAGCTGTTTTTT. Protein: CASSQEGPSTGELFF.

The V and J genes are TRBV5-1 and TRBJ1-5; tentative D call: TRBD1 (6 bases). Deletions cut 4 bases from V and 3 bases from J, with 11 bases between. In germline, CDR1 is SGHRS, CDR2 YFSETQ. The CDR3 spans 14 residues. The CDR3 loop is CASSKTGDNQPQHF. The CDR3, as DNA: TGCGCCAGCAGCAAGACAGGAGACAATCAGCCCCAGCATTTT.

V is TRBV29-1 and J is TRBJ2-7, with D possibly matching TRBD2 (5 bases). The germline V gene encodes CDR1 SQVTM and CDR2 ANQGSEA. Between the trimmed V and J ends, which lost 4 bases and 2 bases, there was a span of 9 bases. This CDR3 region has 12 residues. The CDR3 DNA follows: TGCAGCGTTGCAACCGGGACCTACGAGCAGTACTTC. It specifies CSVATGTYEQYF.

The gene calls are TRBV3-1 (or the pseudogene TRBV3-2) and TRBJ2-3; TRBD1 is a possible D gene (6 bases). The V end was cut by 3 bases, the J end by 2 bases, with 21 bases between. The CDR3 is 18 residues long. Germline CDR1 LGHDT, CDR2 YNNKEL (reference sequence). The CDR3 region has the DNA TGTGCCAGCAGCCAGGTGGGGGCCCCCGGGTCGGTCACAGATACGCAGTATTTT. Protein product: CASSQVGAPGSVTDTQYF.

This chain links TRBV7-2 with TRBJ1-5; 7 bases map to TRBD1. The junction had 8 bases not matched to a gene; V was cut back by 6 bases and J by 6 bases. CDR1 and CDR2 (germline): SGHTA, FQGNSA. The CDR3 is 14 amino acids. CDR3 sequence (DNA): TGTGCCAGCAGTCGACAGGGTATAGGTCAGCCCCAGCATTTT. It translates to CASSRQGIGQPQHF.

The rearrangement uses TRBV7-8 and TRBJ1-5, with a possible D match to TRBD1 (5 bases). The ends were cut back, 5 bases at V and 4 bases at J, with 21 bases in the middle. The CDR3 runs 17 residues. Germline-derived CDR1 and CDR2 are SGHVS and FQNEAQ. The CDR3 is CASSPLWLGGTNQPQHF. In DNA form, the CDR3 reads TGTGCCAGCAGCCCACTCTGGTTGGGGGGTACTAATCAGCCCCAGCATTTT.

This clone was observed a single time. J is TRBJ2-7 and V is TRBV30, with TRBD2 matching 11 bases. The germline V gene encodes CDR1 GTSNPN and CDR2 SVGIG (reference sequence). J was trimmed by 1 base and V by 0 bases; bases with no gene match: 5. The CDR3 length is 16 residues. CDR3 sequence reads: CAWSVRRLAGSYEQYF. As DNA, the CDR3 is TGTGCCTGGAGTGTCCGGAGACTAGCGGGGTCCTACGAGCAGTACTTC.

The chain is built from TRBV7-8 and TRBJ1-2; D gene uncertain. The CDR3 consists of 16 residues. CDR1 and CDR2 (germline): SGHVS, FQNEAQ. The ends were cut back, 5 bases at V and 6 bases at J, with 22 bases in the middle. CDR3 residues: CASSPPEGVTYNGYTF. The CDR3 region has the DNA TGTGCCAGCAGCCCCCCCGAAGGAGTCACCTATAATGGCTACACCTTC.

The J gene is TRBJ2-7, the V gene TRBV19, with 8 bases that match TRBD1. The CDR3 spans 14 residues. From germline, CDR1 is LNHDA and CDR2 SQIVND (reference sequence). Trimming at V came to 3 bases and at J to 2 bases, leaving 3 bases not matched to a gene. CDR3 in DNA: TGTGCCAGTAGTATCGACAGGGGCGCCTACGAGCAGTACTTC. It specifies CASSIDRGAYEQYF.

This clone is a singleton in its sample. The chain employs TRBV7-2 and TRBJ1-6; D is possibly TRBD1 (5 bases). The CDR3 contains 13 residues. Trimming took 7 bases from V and 10 from J, leaving 14 bases between them. The V gene's germline CDR1 is SGHTA and CDR2 FQGNSA. The CDR3 sequence: CASMDTLGSPLHF. As DNA, the CDR3 is TGTGCCAGCATGGACACCTTGGGGTCACCCCTCCACTTT.

This sequence joins TRBV19 and TRBJ1-1; D is possibly TRBD1 (5 bases). V was shortened by 2 bases and J by 4 bases, with 11 bases between the two germline ends. Germline V CDR1 and CDR2: LNHDA, SQIVND (reference sequence). This CDR3 comprises 14 residues. CDR3 protein: CASSIQGRGTEAFF. The CDR3, as DNA: TGTGCCAGTAGTATACAGGGAAGAGGCACTGAAGCTTTCTTT. The full variable domain, in which reference TRBV19 and TRBJ1-1 provide the parts outside the CDR3, is DGGITQSPKYLFRKEGQNVTLSCEQNLNHDAMYWYRQDPGQGLRLIYYSQIVNDFQKGDIAEGYSVSREKKESFPLTVTSAQKNPTAFYLCASSIQGRGTEAFFGQGTRLTVV.

The chain couples TRBV7-3 to TRBJ2-1; 11 bases are shared with TRBD2. This CDR3 is 15 amino acids long. Losses at the gene ends were 2 bases for V and 7 bases for J; bases not matched to a gene: 4. Germline CDR1 SGHTA, CDR2 FQGTGA. CDR3 region: CASSLGLAGLNEQFF. The CDR3 coding sequence is TGTGCCAGCAGCTTAGGACTAGCGGGTTTAAATGAGCAGTTCTTC.

The chain uses TRBV13 and TRBJ1-2; 7 nucleotides align to TRBD1. The germline V gene has CDR1 PRHDT and CDR2 FYEKMQ (reference sequence). CDR3 length equals 14 residues. The V segment lost 0 bases and the J segment 4 bases; nucleotides outside the gene matches: 2. The CDR3 here is CASSLGQGFYGYTF. DNA for the CDR3: TGTGCCAGCAGCTTAGGACAGGGGTTCTATGGCTACACCTTC.

This clone was detected only a few times. V is TRBV27 and J is TRBJ1-5, with a tentative D call TRBD1 (6 bases). The CDR3 is 14 amino acids. From germline, CDR1 is MNHEY and CDR2 SMNVEV (reference sequence). V was trimmed by 2 bases and J by 4 bases, leaving 9 bases between them. CDR3 protein: CASSLNQGNQPQHF. The DNA for the CDR3 is TGTGCCAGCAGTTTAAATCAGGGGAATCAGCCCCAGCATTTT.

V and J are TRBV6-5 and TRBJ2-3; 9 nucleotides align to TRBD1. In germline, CDR1 is MNHEY, CDR2 SVGAGI. The trim removed 6 bases at V and 3 bases at J, leaving 4 bases unmatched. The CDR3 totals 14 residues. The CDR3 is CASRDRGRTDTQYF. In nucleotides, the CDR3 is TGTGCCAGCAGGGACAGGGGCAGAACAGATACGCAGTATTTT.

This clone came up a few times. V is TRBV19 and J is TRBJ1-3; possible D gene TRBD1, 6 bases. This CDR3 spans 16 amino acids. V was pared by 3 bases and J by 0 bases, with 12 bases between. Germline CDR1 and CDR2: LNHDA and SQIVND (reference sequence). CDR3 residues: CASSIGGTFSGNTIYF. The CDR3 coding sequence is TGTGCCAGTAGTATTGGGGGCACCTTCTCTGGAAACACCATATATTTT.

The rearrangement links TRBV18 to TRBJ1-4; no reliable D call. With 3 bases removed from V and 5 bases from J, the gap between germline ends came to 13 bases. CDR1 is KGHSH and CDR2 is LQKENI in the germline V gene. The CDR3 has 15 amino acids. Written as DNA, the CDR3 is TGTGCCAGCTCACCCGACTTGGAGCCCAATGAAAAACTGTTTTTT. Protein product: CASSPDLEPNEKLFF.

This sequence joins TRBV2 and TRBJ1-1; D remains ambiguous. Germline values: CDR1 SNHLY, CDR2 FYNNEI. Trimming removed 3 bases at V and 4 bases at J, with 12 bases between. The CDR3 has 14 amino acids. The DNA of the CDR3 is TGTGCCAGCAGTGATCGGGAGGGAGGCACTGAAGCTTTCTTT. This translates into CASSDREGGTEAFF.

The chain joins TRBV9 to TRBJ2-1; perhaps TRBD1 as D (5 bases). V was shortened by 5 bases and J by 9 bases, with 21 bases between the two germline ends. Germline V gives CDR1 SGDLS, CDR2 YYNGEE. The CDR3 runs to 15 residues. The CDR3 DNA is TGTGCCAGCAGTCTTGGTTCGATAAGGGGTTCTGAGCAGTTCTTC. It specifies CASSLGSIRGSEQFF.

The chain uses TRBV7-3 and TRBJ2-1, with a weak D call TRBD2 (5 bases). This CDR3 comprises 14 residues. V was cut by 5 bases and J by 5 bases, with 13 bases left in between. Germline V CDR1 and CDR2: SGHTA, FQGTGA. In DNA, the CDR3 is TGTGCCAGCAGCACCGGACTGCTACACAATGAGCAGTTCTTC. Its protein is CASSTGLLHNEQFF.